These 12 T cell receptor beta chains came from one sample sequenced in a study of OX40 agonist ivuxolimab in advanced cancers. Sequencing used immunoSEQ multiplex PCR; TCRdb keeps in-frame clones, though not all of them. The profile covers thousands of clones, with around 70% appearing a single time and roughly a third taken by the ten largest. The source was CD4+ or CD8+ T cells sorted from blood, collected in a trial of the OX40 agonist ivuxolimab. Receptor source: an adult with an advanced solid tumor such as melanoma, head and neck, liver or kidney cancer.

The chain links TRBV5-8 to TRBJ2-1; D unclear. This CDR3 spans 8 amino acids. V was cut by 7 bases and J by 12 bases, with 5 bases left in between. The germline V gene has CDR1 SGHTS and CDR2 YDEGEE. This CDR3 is CASLGQFF. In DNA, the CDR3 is TGTGCCAGCCTCGGGCAGTTCTTC.

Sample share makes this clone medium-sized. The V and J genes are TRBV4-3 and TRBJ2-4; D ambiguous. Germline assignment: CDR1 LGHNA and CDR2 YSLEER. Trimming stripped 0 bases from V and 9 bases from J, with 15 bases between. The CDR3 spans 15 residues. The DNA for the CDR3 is TGCGCCAGCAGCCAAGACCCAGTCGCCGAGAGCATTCAGTACTTC. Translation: CASSQDPVAESIQYF.

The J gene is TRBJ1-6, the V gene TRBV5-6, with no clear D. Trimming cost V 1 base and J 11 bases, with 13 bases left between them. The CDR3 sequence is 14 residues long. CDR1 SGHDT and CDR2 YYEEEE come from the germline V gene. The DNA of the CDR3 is TGTGCCAGCAGCTTGATTGGCCTGGTGGCACCCCTCCACTTT. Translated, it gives CASSLIGLVAPLHF.

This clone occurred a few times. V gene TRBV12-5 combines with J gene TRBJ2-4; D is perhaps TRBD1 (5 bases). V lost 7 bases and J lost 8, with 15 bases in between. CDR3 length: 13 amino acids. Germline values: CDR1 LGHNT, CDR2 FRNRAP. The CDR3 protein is CASVTQVRYIQYF. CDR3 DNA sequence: TGTGCTAGTGTAACACAGGTCAGGTACATTCAGTACTTC.

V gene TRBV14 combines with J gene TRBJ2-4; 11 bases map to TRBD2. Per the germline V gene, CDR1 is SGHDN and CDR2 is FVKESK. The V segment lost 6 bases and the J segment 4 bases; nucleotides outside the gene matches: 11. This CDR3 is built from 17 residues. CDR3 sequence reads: CASSLRSGRATKNIQYF. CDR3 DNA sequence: TGTGCCAGCAGTCTACGTAGCGGGAGGGCCACAAAAAACATTCAGTACTTC.

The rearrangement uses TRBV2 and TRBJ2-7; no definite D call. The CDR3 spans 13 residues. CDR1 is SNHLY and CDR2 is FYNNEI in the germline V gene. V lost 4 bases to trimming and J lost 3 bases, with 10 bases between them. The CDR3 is CASSVARYYEQYF. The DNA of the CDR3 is TGTGCCAGCAGTGTGGCCAGATACTACGAGCAGTACTTC.

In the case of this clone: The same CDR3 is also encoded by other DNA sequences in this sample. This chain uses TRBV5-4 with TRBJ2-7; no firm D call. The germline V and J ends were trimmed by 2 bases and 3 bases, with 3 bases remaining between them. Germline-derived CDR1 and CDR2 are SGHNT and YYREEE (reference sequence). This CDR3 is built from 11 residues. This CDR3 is CASSFGYEQYF. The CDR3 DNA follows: TGTGCCAGCAGCTTCGGCTACGAGCAGTACTTC.

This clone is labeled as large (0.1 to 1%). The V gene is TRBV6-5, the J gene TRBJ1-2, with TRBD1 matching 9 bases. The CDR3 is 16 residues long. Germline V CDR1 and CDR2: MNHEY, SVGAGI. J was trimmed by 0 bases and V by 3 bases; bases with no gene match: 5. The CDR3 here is CASSYWTGESNYGYTF. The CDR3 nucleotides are TGTGCCAGCAGTTATTGGACAGGGGAGTCTAACTATGGCTACACCTTC.

In nucleotides, the CDR3 is TGTGCCAGCAGCCAGGGGACAGTTAGCAATCAGCCCCAGCATTTT. This gives the protein CASSQGTVSNQPQHF. This chain joins TRBV28 and TRBJ1-5, with 7 bases matching TRBD1. The CDR3 consists of 15 residues. Losses at the gene ends were 6 bases for V and 0 bases for J; bases not matched to a gene: 5. The germline CDR1 and CDR2 sequences are MDHEN and SYDVKM.

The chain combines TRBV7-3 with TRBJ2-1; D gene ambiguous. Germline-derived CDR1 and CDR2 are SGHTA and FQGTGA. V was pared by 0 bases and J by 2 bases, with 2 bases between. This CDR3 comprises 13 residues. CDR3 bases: TGTGCCAGCAGCTTAACAGCCTACAATGAGCAGTTCTTC. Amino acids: CASSLTAYNEQFF.

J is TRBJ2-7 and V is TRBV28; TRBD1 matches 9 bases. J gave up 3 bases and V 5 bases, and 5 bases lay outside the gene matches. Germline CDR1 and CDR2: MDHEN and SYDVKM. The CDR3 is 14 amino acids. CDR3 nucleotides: TGTGCCAGCAGTCTACAGGACAGGGGCTACGAGCAGTACTTC. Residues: CASSLQDRGYEQYF.

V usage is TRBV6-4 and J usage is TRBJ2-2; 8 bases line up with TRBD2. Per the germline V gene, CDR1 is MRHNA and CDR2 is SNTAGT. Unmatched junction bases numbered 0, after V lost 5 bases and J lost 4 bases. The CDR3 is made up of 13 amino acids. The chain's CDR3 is CASSSGSTGELFF. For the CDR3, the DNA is TGTGCCAGCAGTAGCGGGAGCACCGGGGAGCTGTTTTTT.